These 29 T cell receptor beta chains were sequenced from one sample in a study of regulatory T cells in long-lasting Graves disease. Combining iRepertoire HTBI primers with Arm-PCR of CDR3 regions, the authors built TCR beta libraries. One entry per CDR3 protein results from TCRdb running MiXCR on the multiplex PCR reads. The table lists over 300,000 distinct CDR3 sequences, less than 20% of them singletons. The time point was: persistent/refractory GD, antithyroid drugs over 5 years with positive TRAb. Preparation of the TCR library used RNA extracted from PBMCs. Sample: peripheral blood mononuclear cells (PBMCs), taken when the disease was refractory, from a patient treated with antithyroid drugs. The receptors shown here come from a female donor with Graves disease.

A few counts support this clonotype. The CDR3 reads CASRDWTETNYGYTF. CDR3 coding DNA: TGTGCCAGCAGAGACTGGACAGAAACTAACTATGGCTACACCTTC. The chain joins TRBV6-1 to TRBJ1-2, with a tentative D call TRBD1 (6 bases). Trimming stripped 6 bases from V and 0 bases from J, with 14 bases between. Germline CDR1 MNHNS, CDR2 SASEGT. The CDR3 is made up of 15 amino acids.

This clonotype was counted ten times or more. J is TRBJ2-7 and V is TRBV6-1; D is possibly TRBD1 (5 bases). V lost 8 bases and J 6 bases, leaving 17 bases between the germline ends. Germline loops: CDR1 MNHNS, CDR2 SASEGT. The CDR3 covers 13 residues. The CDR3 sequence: CASGMGRVGEQYF. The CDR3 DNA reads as TGTGCCAGCGGGATGGGCAGGGTCGGCGAGCAGTACTTC.

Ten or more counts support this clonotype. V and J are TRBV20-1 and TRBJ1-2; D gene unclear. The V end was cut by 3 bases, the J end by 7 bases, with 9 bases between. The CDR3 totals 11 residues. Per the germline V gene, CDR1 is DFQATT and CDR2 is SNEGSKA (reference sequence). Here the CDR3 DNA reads TGCAGTGCTAGTTCCGTGGGTGGCTACACCTTC. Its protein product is CSASSVGGYTF.

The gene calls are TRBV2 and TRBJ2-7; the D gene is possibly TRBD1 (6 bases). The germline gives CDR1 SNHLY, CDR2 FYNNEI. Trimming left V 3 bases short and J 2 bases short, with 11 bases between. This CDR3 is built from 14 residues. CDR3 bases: TGTGCCAGCAGTGATCGGACAGCAGCCTACGAGCAGTACTTC. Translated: CASSDRTAAYEQYF.

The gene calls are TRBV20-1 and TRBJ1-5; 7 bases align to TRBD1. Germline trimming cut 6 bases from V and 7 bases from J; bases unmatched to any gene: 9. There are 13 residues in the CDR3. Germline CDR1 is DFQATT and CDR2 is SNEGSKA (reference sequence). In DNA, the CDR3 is TGCAGTGCAACCGACAGGGCCGGGCAGCCCCAGCATTTT. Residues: CSATDRAGQPQHF.

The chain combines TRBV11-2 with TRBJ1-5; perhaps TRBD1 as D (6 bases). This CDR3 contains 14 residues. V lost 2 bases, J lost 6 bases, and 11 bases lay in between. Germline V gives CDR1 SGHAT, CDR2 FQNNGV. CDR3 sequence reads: CASSLMAGVQPQHF. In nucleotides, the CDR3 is TGTGCCAGCAGCTTAATGGCAGGGGTTCAGCCCCAGCATTTT.

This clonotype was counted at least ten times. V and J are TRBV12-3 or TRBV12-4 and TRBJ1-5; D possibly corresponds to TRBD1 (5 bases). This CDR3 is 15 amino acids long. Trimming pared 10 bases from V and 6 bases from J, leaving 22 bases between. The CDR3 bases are TGTGCCACCAGCACACGACCAGGGTATGGTCAGCCCCAGCATTTT. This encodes CATSTRPGYGQPQHF.

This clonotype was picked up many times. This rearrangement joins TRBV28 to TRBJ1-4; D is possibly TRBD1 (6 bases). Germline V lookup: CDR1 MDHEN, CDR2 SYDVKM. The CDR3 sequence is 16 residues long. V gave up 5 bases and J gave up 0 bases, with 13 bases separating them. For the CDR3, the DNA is TGTGCCAGCAGTGGTGACAGGCGATCAACTAATGAAAAACTGTTTTTT. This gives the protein CASSGDRRSTNEKLFF.

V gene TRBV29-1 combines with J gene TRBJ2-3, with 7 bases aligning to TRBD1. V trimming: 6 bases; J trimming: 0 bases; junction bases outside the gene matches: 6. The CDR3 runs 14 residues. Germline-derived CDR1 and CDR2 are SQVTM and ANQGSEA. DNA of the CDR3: TGCAGCGTCCCGACAGGGCGGAGCACAGATACGCAGTATTTT. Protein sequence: CSVPTGRSTDTQYF.

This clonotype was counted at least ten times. CDR3: CASSLGGRGRVDEQFF. Written as DNA, the CDR3 is TGTGCCAGCAGTTTAGGTGGCAGGGGGCGAGTAGATGAGCAGTTCTTC. J is TRBJ2-1 and V is TRBV12-3 or TRBV12-4; 8 bases line up with TRBD1. V shed 1 base, J shed 8 bases, and the junction held 10 bases outside the gene matches. This CDR3 is 16 amino acids long.

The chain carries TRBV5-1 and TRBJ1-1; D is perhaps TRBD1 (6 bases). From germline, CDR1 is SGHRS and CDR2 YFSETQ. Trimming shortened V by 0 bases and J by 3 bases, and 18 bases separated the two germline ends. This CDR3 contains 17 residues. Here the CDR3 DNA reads TGCGCCAGCAGCTTGGGATGGGGGGCAGGGGTTGACACTGAAGCTTTCTTT. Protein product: CASSLGWGAGVDTEAFF. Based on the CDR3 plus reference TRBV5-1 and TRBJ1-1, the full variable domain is KAGVTQTPRYLIKTRGQQVTLSCSPISGHRSVSWYQQTPGQGLQFLFEYFSETQRNKGNFPGRFSGRQFSNSRSEMNVSTLELGDSALYLCASSLGWGAGVDTEAFFGQGTRLTVV.

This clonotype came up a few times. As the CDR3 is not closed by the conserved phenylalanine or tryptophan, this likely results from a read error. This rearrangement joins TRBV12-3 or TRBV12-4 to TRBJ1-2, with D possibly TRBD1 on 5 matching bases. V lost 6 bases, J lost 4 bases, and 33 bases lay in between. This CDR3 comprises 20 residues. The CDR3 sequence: CASSSWGWGRDGQFSYGYTS. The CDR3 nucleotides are TGTGCCAGCAGCTCCTGGGGCTGGGGACGGGACGGCCAGTTTTCCTATGGCTACACCTCC.

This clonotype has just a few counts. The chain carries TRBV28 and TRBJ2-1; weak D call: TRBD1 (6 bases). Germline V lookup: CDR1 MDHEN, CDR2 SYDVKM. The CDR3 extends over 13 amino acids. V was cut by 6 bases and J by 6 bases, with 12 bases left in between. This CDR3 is CASRSGASNEQFF. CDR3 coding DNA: TGTGCCAGCAGGTCAGGGGCCTCCAATGAGCAGTTCTTC.

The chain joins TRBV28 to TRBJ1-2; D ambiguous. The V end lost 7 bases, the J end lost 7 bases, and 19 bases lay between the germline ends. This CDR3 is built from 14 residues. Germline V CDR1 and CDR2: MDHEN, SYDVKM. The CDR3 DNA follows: TGTGCCAGCAACGACGGACTAGCGGTCTTTGGCTACACCTTC. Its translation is CASNDGLAVFGYTF.

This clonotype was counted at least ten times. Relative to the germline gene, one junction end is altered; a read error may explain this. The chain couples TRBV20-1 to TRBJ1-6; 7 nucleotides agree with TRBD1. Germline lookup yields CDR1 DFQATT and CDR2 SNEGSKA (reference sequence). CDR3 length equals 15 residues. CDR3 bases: TGCAGTGTTAGACAGGGTAGCTCCTATAATTCACCCCTCCACTTT. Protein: CSVRQGSSYNSPLHF.

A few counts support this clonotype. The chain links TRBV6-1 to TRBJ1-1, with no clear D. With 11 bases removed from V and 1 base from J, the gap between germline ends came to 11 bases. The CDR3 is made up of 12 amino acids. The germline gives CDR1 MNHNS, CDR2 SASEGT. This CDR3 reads CAGRTPNTEAFF. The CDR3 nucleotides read TGTGCCGGGAGGACCCCGAACACTGAAGCTTTCTTT.

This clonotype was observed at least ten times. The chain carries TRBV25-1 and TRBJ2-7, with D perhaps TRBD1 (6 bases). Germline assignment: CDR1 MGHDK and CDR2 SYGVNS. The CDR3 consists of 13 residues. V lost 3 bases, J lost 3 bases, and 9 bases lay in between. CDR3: CASSDPTGYEQYF. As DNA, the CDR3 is TGTGCCAGCAGTGACCCGACAGGCTACGAGCAGTACTTC.

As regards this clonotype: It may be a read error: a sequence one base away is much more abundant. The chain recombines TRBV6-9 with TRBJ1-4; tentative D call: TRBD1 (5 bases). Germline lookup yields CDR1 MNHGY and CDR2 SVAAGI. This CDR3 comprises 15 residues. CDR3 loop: CASSYFGTANEKPFF. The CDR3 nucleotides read TGTGCCAGCAGTTACTTCGGGACGGCGAATGAAAAACCGTTTTTT.

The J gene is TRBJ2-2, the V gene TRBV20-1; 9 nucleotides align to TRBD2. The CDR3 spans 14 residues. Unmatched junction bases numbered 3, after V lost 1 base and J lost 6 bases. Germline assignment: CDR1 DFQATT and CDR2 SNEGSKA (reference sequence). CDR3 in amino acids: CSARGGGAAGELFF. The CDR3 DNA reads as TGCAGTGCTAGAGGCGGGGGGGCCGCCGGGGAGCTGTTTTTT.

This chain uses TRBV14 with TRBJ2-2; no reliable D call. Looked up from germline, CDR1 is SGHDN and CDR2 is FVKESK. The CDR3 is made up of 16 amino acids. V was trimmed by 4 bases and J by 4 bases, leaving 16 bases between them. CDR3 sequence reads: CASSRLSSLVTGELFF. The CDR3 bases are TGTGCCAGCAGCCGCCTGAGTAGTCTGGTCACCGGGGAGCTGTTTTTT.

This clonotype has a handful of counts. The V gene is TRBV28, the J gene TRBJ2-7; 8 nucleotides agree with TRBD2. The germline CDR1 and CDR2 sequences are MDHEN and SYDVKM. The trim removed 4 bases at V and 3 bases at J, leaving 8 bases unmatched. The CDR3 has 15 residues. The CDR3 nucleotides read TGTGCCAGCAGTTCTCTAGCGGGCGGGGGCTACGAGCAGTACTTC. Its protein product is CASSSLAGGGYEQYF.

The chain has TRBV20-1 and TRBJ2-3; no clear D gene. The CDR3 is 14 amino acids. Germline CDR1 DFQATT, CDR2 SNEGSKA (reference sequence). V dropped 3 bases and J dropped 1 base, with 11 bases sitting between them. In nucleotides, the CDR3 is TGCAGTGCTAGGGATGGGCTTGGCACAGATACGCAGTATTTT. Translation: CSARDGLGTDTQYF.

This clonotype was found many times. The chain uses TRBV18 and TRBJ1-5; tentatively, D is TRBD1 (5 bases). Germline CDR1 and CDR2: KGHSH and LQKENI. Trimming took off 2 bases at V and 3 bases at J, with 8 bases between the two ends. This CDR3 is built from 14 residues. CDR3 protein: CASSPGTNNQPQHF. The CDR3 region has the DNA TGTGCCAGCTCACCAGGGACTAACAATCAGCCCCAGCATTTT.

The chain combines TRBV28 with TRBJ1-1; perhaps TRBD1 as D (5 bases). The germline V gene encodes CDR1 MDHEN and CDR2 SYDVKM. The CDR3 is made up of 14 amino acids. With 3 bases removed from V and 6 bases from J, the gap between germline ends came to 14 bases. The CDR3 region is CASSLLGVRAEAFF. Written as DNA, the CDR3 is TGTGCCAGCAGTTTGTTGGGGGTGAGAGCTGAAGCTTTCTTT. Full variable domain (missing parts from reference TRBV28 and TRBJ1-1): DVKVTQSSRYLVKRTGEKVFLECVQDMDHENMFWYRQDPGLGLRLIYFSYDVKMKEKGDIPEGYSVSREKKERFSLILESASTNQTSMYLCASSLLGVRAEAFFGQGTRLTVV.

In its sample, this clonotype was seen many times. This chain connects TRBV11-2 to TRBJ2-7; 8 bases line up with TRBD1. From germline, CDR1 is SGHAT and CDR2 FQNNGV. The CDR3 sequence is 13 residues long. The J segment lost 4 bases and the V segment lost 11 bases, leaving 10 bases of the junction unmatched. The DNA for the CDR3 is TGTGCCCCAAACGGACAGGGTGGGTACGAGCAGTACTTC. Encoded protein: CAPNGQGGYEQYF. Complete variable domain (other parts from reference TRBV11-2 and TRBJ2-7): EAGVAQSPRYKIIEKRQSVAFWCNPISGHATLYWYQQILGQGPKLLIQFQNNGVVDDSQLPKDRFSAERLKGVDSTLKIQPAKLEDSAVYLCAPNGQGGYEQYFGPGTRLTVT.

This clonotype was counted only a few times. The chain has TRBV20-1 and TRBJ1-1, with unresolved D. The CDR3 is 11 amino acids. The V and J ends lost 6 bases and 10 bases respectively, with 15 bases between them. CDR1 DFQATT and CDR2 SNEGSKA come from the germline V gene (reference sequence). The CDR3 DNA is TGCAGTGCCGGGCGCGGCGGAGGAGCTTTCTTT. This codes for CSAGRGGGAFF.

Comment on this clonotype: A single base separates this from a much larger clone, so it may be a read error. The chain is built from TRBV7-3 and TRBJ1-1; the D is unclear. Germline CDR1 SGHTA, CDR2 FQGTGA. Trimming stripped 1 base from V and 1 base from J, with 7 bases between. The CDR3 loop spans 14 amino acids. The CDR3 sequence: CASSLRRPNTEAFF. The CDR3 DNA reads TGTGCCAGCAGCTTAAGGAGGCCGAACACTGAAGCTTTCTTT.

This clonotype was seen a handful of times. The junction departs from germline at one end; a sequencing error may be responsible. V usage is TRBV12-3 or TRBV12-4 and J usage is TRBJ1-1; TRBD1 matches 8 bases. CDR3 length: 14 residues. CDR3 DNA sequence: TGTGCCAGCAGTTCCCGGACAGGGCCGACTGAAGCTTCCTTT. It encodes CASSSRTGPTEASF.

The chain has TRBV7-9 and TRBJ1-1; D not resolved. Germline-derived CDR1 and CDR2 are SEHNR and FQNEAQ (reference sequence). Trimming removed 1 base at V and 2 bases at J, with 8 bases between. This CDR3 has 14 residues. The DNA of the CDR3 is TGTGCCAGCAGCTTAGAAGTGGTTAACACTGAAGCTTTCTTT. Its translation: CASSLEVVNTEAFF.